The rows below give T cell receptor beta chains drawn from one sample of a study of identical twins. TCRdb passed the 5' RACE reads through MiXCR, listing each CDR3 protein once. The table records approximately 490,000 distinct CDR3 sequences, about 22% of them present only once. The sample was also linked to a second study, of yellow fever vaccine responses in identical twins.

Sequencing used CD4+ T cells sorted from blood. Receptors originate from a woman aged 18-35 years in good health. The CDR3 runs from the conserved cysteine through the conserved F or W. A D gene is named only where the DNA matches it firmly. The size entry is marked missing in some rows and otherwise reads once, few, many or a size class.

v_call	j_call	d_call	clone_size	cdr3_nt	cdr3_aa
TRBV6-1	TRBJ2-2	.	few	TGTGCCAGCAGTGAAACGGTGGGGTCCGGGGAGCTGTTTTTT	CASSETVGSGELFF
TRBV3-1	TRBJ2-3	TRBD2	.	TGTGCCAGCCACACCAGAGCGGGAGGTGGGAAAGATACGCAGTATTTT	CASHTRAGGGKDTQYF
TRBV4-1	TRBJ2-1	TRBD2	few	TGCGCCAGCAGCCAAGCCGTAGCGGGAGGTCCTCCCCTCAATGAGCAGTTCTTC	CASSQAVAGGPPLNEQFF
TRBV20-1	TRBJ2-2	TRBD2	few	TGCAGTGCTAGAGAGGCGGGGGGTCATACCGGGGAGCTGTTTTTT	CSAREAGGHTGELFF
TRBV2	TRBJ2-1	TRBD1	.	TGTGCCAGCAGTGAGGACAGGGGGCTACCTGAGCAGTTCTTC	CASSEDRGLPEQFF
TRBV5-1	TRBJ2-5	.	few	TGCGCCAGCAGCTTGCTGACGGGGATCCAAGAGACCCAGTACTTC	CASSLLTGIQETQYF
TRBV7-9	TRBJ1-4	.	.	TGTGCCAGCGGTGAGGAAAAACTGTTTTTT	CASGEEKLFF
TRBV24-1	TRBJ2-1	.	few	TGTGCCACCAGTGAGGGCGGGTTGACCTACAATGAGCAGTTCTTC	CATSEGGLTYNEQFF
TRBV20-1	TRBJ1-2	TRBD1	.	TGCAGTGCTCACAGGGGGGCTAACTATGGCTACACCTTC	CSAHRGANYGYTF
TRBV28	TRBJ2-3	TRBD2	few	TGTGCCAGCAGCCGGGGTAGCGGGGGAAGGGATACGCAGTATTTT	CASSRGSGGRDTQYF
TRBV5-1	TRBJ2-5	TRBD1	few	TGCGCCAGCAGCCTGGGGGGACAGGGCCAAGAGACCCAGTACTTC	CASSLGGQGQETQYF
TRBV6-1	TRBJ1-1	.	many	TGTGCCAGCCTACGAGTGAAGAACACTGAAGCTTTCTTT	CASLRVKNTEAFF
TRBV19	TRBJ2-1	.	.	TGTGCCAGTAGCCTAAGACTCCCACTAAACAATGAGCAGTTCTTC	CASSLRLPLNNEQFF
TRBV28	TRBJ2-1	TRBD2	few	TGTGCCAGCAGTCCCAGCGGGGGGGCTCGCTATGAGCAGTTCTTC	CASSPSGGARYEQFF
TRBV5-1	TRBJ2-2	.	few	TGCGCCAGCAGCCCCCGGGCGGTCTCGAACACCGGGGAGCTGTTTTTT	CASSPRAVSNTGELFF
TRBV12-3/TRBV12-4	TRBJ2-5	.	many	TGTGCCAGCAGTTTAGCGGGGGGAGCCGAGACCCAGTACTTC	CASSLAGGAETQYF
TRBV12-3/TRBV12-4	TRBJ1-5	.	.	TGTGCCAGCAGTTTTGGCGAGCCATATAGCAATCAGCCCCAGCATTTT	CASSFGEPYSNQPQHF
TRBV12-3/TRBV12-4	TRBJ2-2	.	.	TGTGCCAGCAGCCTACAGGAACTTACCGGGGAGCTGTTTTTT	CASSLQELTGELFF
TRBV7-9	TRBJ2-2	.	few	TGTGCCAGCAGCTCCCGGGACCCGTTGGGCGGGGAGCTGTTTTTT	CASSSRDPLGGELFF
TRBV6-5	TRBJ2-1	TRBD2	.	TGTGCCAGCAGTTACCAATCTAGCGGGAGGGACAATGAGCAGTTCTTC	CASSYQSSGRDNEQFF
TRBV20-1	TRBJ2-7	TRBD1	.	TGCAGTGCTAGACAGGGGGCGAGTTTCGAGCAGTACTTC	CSARQGASFEQYF
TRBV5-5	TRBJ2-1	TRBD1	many	TGTGCCAGCAGCCTCCGGGACAGGGTATACAATGAGCAGTTCTTC	CASSLRDRVYNEQFF
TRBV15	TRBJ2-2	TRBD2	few	TGTGCCACCAGAGCGGGGCAGAACACCGGGGAGCTGTTTTTT	CATRAGQNTGELFF
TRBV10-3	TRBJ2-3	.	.	TGTGCCATCGCCTCTGGCGGGACGAGCACAGATACGCAGTATTTT	CAIASGGTSTDTQYF
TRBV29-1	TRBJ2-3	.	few	TGCAGCGTTGAGGGGGCTGGACCTGGGGTTTATACGCAGTATTTT	CSVEGAGPGVYTQYF